Sequencing of this T cell receptor (beta chain) was carried out in a study of beta chain features in type 1 diabetes. The study reverse transcribed the entire isolated RNA, so it sequenced expressed TCRB transcripts. Method: immunoSEQ multiplex PCR; TCRdb's copy keeps in-frame clones and lacks some. The sample has 600,000 to 750,000 clones; 9.5% to 15% are singletons. Overall study findings and caveats: A closer apparent resemblance between naive, central memory and Treg TCRB repertoires was seen in patients than in healthy donors. Type 1 diabetes patients had fewer VDJ junction insertions and more deletions. Moderately but significantly shorter TCRB CDR3s were found in Type 1 diabetes patients in all four CD4+ subsets.

Via CD45RO/CCR7/CD25/CD127/CD95/CD27, cells of the CD4+ naive, central memory, regulatory and stem cell-like memory subsets were sorted. A note on this clone: Its matching antigen is unknown.

The CDR3 is 13 amino acids. Trimming pared 6 bases from V and 2 bases from J, leaving 5 bases between. Germline CDR1 MNHEY, CDR2 SVGAGI. This clonotype was sampled from a man aged 30 to 39 with type 1 diabetes. The V call is TRBV6-5, the J call TRBJ2-6; D unclear. Material for sequencing was naive CD4+ T cells from blood. The CDR3 protein is CASSPAGANVLTF. CDR3 in DNA: TGTGCCAGCAGCCCCGCTGGGGCCAACGTCCTGACTTTC.